This TCR beta chain originates from a study of a mutant IDH1 vaccine in newly diagnosed glioma. Study information: Earlier care involved radiotherapy, temozolomide, or both, and the majority received both.

Notes on this clone: What it binds is unknown.

Profiling relied on immunoSEQ multiplex PCR, and the TCRdb table lists in-frame clones only, not all of them. The repertoire holds around 37,000 clones, with roughly 90% as singletons. Documented time point: baseline, week 1 (first vaccination visit). Treatment denoted: pre-vaccination baseline after standard-of-care therapy. CDR3 length: 12 amino acids. CDR1 and CDR2 from the germline V gene are SGHDN and FVKESK. The ends were cut back, 2 bases at V and 13 bases at J, with 12 bases in the middle. Whole-study results and caveats: Apparently unrelated to pseudoprogression were changes in the top peripheral T cell clonotypes.

This receptor was identified in a man aged 18 to 30 with glioma. The rearrangement uses TRBV14 and TRBJ2-1, with unresolved D. This sample comprised PBMCs, obtained from a glioma patient treated with radiotherapy, temozolomide or both. CDR3 region: CASSQSRLPQFF. In DNA form, the CDR3 reads TGTGCCAGCAGCCAATCGAGACTCCCACAGTTCTTC.